The 8 T cell receptor beta chains listed next were all sequenced from one sample in a study of cytomegalovirus exposure and HLA in healthy donors. PCR primers comprised 60 Vbeta and 13 Jbeta primers. Assay: immunoSEQ multiplex PCR; the TCRdb copy retains only in-frame clones and omits some. The sample includes about 98,000 clones, about two thirds seen only once; the top ten take 2% to 3%. The sample consisted of PBMCs. These receptors all come from a man in his forties or fifties in good health and CMV-seronegative.

The CDR3 bases are TGTGCCAGCAGCAGGGGGTCGGATGGCTACACCTTC. This gives the protein CASSRGSDGYTF. The chain carries TRBV27 and TRBJ1-2; 7 nucleotides agree with TRBD1. Germline values: CDR1 MNHEY, CDR2 SMNVEV (reference sequence). This CDR3 has 12 residues. V lost 6 bases to trimming and J lost 6 bases; unmatched junction nucleotides: 4.

The chain joins TRBV5-1 to TRBJ1-3, with 7 bases that match TRBD1. V shed 4 bases and J 4 bases; nucleotides not matched to a gene: 5. Germline CDR1 SGHRS, CDR2 YFSETQ. This CDR3 contains 14 residues. CDR3: CASSAGTAGNTIYF. CDR3 coding DNA: TGCGCCAGCAGCGCAGGGACAGCCGGAAACACCATATATTTT.

This clone was recorded once. V usage is TRBV28 and J usage is TRBJ2-7; TRBD1 matches 9 bases. Trimming removed 4 bases from V and 5 bases from J; junction bases left unmatched: 12. Germline V lookup: CDR1 MDHEN, CDR2 SYDVKM. This CDR3 is built from 16 residues. The CDR3 is CASSSPGQGHGNEQYF. DNA for the CDR3: TGTGCCAGCAGTTCGCCCGGACAGGGGCACGGGAACGAGCAGTACTTC.

The rearrangement joins TRBV2 to TRBJ1-1, with D tentatively TRBD1 (6 bases). The CDR3 consists of 13 residues. Between the trimmed V and J ends, which lost 10 bases and 3 bases, there was a span of 15 bases. From germline, CDR1 is SNHLY and CDR2 FYNNEI. This CDR3 reads CATQGRRDTEAFF. The CDR3 DNA sequence: TGTGCCACACAGGGTCGACGCGACACTGAAGCTTTCTTT.

The chain links TRBV6-5 to TRBJ2-1; no reliable D call. CDR1 is MNHEY and CDR2 is SVGAGI in the germline V gene. The CDR3 consists of 13 residues. V lost 8 bases, J lost 0 bases, and 8 bases lay in between. CDR3 protein: CASGRGSYNEQFF. The DNA for the CDR3 is TGTGCCAGCGGAAGAGGCTCCTACAATGAGCAGTTCTTC.

The rearrangement joins TRBV5-1 to TRBJ1-4; TRBD1 is a possible D gene (5 bases). Germline V gene lookup returns CDR1 SGHRS and CDR2 YFSETQ. The CDR3 covers 16 residues. V lost 3 bases and J 5 bases, leaving 17 bases between the germline ends. The CDR3, as DNA: TGCGCCAGCAGCTGGGGGACGGGAGGAGTAAATGAAAAACTGTTTTTT. This encodes CASSWGTGGVNEKLFF.

The V gene is TRBV6-6, the J gene TRBJ2-3; D is undetermined. Looked up from germline, CDR1 is MNHNY and CDR2 is SVGAGI (reference sequence). The CDR3 length is 14 residues. V was pared by 5 bases and J by 6 bases, with 15 bases between. The CDR3: CASSPMGRIDTQYF. DNA of the CDR3: TGTGCCAGCAGTCCCATGGGCCGAATCGATACGCAGTATTTT.

A few counts support this clone. This chain uses TRBV5-4 with TRBJ2-7; TRBD1 aligns across 11 bases. The CDR3 has 14 residues. J lost 2 bases, V lost 4 bases, and 2 bases had no gene match. Looked up from germline, CDR1 is SGHNT and CDR2 is YYREEE (reference sequence). This CDR3 is CASSPGQGAYEQYF. The CDR3 DNA sequence: TGTGCCAGCAGCCCGGGACAGGGGGCCTACGAGCAGTACTTC. The full variable domain, in which reference TRBV5-4 and TRBJ2-7 provide the parts outside the CDR3, is ETGVTQSPTHLIKTRGQQVTLRCSSQSGHNTVSWYQQALGQGPQFIFQYYREEENGRGNFPPRFSGLQFPNYSSELNVNALELDDSALYLCASSPGQGAYEQYFGPGTRLTVT.